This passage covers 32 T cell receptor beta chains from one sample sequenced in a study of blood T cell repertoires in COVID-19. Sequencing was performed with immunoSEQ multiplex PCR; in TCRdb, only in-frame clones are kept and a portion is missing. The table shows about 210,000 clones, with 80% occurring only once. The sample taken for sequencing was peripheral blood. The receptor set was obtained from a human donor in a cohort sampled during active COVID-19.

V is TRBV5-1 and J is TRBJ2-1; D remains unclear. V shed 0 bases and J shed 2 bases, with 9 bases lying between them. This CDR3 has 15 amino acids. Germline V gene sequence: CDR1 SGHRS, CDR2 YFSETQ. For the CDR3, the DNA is TGCGCCAGCAGCTTGGGGCCCTCAGCCTACAATGAGCAGTTCTTC. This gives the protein CASSLGPSAYNEQFF.

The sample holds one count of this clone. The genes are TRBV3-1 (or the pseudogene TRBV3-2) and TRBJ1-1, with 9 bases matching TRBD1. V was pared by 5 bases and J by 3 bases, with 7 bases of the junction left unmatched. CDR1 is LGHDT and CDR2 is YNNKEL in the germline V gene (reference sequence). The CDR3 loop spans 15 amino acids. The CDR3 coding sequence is TGTGCCAGCAGCTCGACAGGGGGTGGGTACACTGAAGCTTTCTTT. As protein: CASSSTGGGYTEAFF.

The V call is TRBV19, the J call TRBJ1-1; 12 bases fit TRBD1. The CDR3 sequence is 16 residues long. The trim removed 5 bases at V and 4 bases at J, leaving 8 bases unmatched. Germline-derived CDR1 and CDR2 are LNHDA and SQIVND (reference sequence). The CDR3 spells CASSFGTGGDLTEAFF. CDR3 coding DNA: TGTGCCAGTAGTTTCGGGACAGGGGGCGATCTCACTGAAGCTTTCTTT.

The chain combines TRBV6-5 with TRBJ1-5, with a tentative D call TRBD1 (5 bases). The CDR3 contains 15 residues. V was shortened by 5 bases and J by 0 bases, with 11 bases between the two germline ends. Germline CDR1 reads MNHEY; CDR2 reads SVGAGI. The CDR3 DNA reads TGTGCCAGCAGTCTAACAGGCTATAGCAATCAGCCCCAGCATTTT. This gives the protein CASSLTGYSNQPQHF.

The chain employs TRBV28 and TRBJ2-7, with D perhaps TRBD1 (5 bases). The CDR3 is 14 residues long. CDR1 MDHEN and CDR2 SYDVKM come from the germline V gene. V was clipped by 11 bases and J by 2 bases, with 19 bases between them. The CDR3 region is CASQGTPSTYEQYF. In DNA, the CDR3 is TGTGCCTCCCAGGGCACACCAAGTACCTACGAGCAGTACTTC.

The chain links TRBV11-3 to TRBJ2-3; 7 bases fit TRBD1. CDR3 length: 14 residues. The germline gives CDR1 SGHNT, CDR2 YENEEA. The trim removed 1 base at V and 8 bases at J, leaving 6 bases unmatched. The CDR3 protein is CASSLGDSMSTQYF. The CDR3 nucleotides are TGTGCCAGCAGCTTAGGGGACAGTATGAGTACGCAGTATTTT.

CDR3 loop: CASSPPRAGSDQPQHF. CDR3 in DNA: TGTGCCAGCTCACCTCCTCGGGCGGGGAGCGATCAGCCCCAGCATTTT. This sequence joins TRBV18 and TRBJ1-5; no reliable D call. The CDR3 sequence is 16 residues long. Trimming cost V 3 bases and J 5 bases, with 17 bases left between them. Germline V gene sequence: CDR1 KGHSH, CDR2 LQKENI.

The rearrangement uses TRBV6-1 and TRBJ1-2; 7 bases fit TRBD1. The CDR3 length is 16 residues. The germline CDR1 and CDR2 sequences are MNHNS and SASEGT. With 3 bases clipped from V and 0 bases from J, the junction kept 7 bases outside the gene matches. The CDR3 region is CASSEQTTGTNYGYTF. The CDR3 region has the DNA TGTGCCAGCAGTGAGCAGACGACAGGGACTAACTATGGCTACACCTTC.

The chain's CDR3 is CSAFRGHNPEAFF. Written as DNA, the CDR3 is TGCAGCGCATTCAGGGGGCACAACCCTGAAGCTTTCTTT. The V and J genes are TRBV29-1 and TRBJ1-1; 8 bases are shared with TRBD1. The CDR3 runs 13 residues. Trimming at V came to 7 bases and at J to 6 bases, leaving 10 bases not matched to a gene. Germline assignment: CDR1 SQVTM and CDR2 ANQGSEA. Drawing the rest from reference TRBV29-1 and TRBJ1-1, the complete variable domain is SAVISQKPSRDICQRGTSLTIQCQVDSQVTMMFWYRQQPGQSLTLIATANQGSEATYESGFVIDKFPISRPNLTFSTLTVSNMSPEDSSIYLCSAFRGHNPEAFFGQGTRLTVV.

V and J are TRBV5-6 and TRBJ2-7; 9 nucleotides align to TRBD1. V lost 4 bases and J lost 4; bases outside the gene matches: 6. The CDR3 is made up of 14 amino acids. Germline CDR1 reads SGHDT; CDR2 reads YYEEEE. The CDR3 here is CASSPLGQGYEQYF. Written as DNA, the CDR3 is TGTGCCAGCAGCCCCCTGGGACAGGGATACGAGCAGTACTTC.

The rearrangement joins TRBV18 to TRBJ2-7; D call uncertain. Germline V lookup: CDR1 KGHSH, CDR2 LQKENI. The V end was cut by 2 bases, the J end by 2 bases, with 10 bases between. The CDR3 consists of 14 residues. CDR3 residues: CASSPVRLPYEQYF. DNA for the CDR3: TGTGCCAGCTCACCAGTCAGATTACCCTACGAGCAGTACTTC.

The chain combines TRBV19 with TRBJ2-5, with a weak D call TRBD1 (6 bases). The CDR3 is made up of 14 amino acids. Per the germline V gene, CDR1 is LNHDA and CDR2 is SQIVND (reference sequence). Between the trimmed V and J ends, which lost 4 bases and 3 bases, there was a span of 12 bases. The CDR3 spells CASSKGYREETQYF. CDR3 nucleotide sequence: TGTGCCAGTAGTAAGGGGTACAGGGAAGAGACCCAGTACTTC.

This CDR3 is CASSYRGGAQPQHF. For the CDR3, the DNA is TGTGCCAGCAGTTACAGGGGGGGTGCTCAGCCCCAGCATTTT. The chain carries TRBV6-5 and TRBJ1-5; TRBD1 might be the D (6 bases). The length of the CDR3 is 14 residues. V was shortened by 2 bases and J by 6 bases, with 11 bases between the two germline ends. CDR1 is MNHEY, CDR2 SVGAGI, per germline.

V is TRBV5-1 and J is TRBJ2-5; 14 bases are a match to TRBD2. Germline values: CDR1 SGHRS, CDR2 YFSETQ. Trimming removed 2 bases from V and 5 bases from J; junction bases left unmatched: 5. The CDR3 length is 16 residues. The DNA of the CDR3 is TGCGCCAGCAGCTTTGGACTAGCGGGAGGATCGGAGACCCAGTACTTC. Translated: CASSFGLAGGSETQYF.

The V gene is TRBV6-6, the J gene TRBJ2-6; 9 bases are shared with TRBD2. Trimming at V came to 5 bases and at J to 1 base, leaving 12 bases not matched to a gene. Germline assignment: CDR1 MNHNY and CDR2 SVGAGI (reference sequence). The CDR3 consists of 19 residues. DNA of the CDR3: TGTGCCAGCAGTCCCAGGGGTAGTAGCGGGGGTTCTGGGGCCAACGTCCTGACTTTC. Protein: CASSPRGSSGGSGANVLTF.

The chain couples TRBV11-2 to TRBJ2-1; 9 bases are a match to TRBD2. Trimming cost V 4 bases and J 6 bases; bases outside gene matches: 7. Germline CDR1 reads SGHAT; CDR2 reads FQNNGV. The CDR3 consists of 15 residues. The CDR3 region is CASSYLAGNPNEQFF. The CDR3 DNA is TGTGCCAGCAGCTACCTAGCGGGGAACCCCAATGAGCAGTTCTTC.

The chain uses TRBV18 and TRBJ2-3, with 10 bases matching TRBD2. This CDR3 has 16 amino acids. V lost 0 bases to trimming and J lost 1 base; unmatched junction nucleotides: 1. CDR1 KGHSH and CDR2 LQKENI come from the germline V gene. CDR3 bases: TGTGCCAGCTCACCACCTGGGACTAGCGGCACAGATACGCAGTATTTT. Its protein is CASSPPGTSGTDTQYF.

CDR3 protein: CASRGTDSYNSPLHF. In nucleotides, the CDR3 is TGTGCCAGTAGAGGGACAGACTCCTATAATTCACCCCTCCACTTT. This sequence joins TRBV19 and TRBJ1-6; 7 positions match TRBD1. CDR3 length: 15 amino acids. V shed 6 bases and J 0 bases; nucleotides not matched to a gene: 2. Germline values: CDR1 LNHDA, CDR2 SQIVND (reference sequence).

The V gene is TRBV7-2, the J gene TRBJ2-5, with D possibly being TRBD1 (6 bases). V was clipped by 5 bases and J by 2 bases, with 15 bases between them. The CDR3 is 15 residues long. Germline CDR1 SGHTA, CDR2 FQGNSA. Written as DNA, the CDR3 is TGTGCCAGCAGCCCGAGAGGACAGATACAAGAGACCCAGTACTTC. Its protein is CASSPRGQIQETQYF.

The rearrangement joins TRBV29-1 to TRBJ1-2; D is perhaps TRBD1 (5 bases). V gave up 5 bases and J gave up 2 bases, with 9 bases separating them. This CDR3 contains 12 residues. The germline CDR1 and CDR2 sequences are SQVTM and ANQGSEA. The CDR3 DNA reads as TGCAGCGTTAGGTCAGGGAACTATGGCTACACCTTC. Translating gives CSVRSGNYGYTF.

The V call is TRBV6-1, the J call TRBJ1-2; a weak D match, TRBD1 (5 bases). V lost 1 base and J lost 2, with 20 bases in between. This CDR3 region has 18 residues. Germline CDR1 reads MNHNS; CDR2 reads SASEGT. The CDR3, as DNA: TGTGCCAGCAGTGAAGGCATTTACGTGCGGGGACCGAACTATGGCTACACCTTC. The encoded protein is CASSEGIYVRGPNYGYTF.

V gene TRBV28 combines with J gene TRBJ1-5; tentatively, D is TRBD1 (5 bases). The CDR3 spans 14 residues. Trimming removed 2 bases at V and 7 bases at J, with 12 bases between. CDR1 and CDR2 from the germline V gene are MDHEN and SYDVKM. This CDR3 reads CASSLSGGKQPQHF. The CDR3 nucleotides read TGTGCCAGCAGTTTAAGCGGGGGAAAGCAGCCCCAGCATTTT. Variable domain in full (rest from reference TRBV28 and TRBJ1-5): DVKVTQSSRYLVKRTGEKVFLECVQDMDHENMFWYRQDPGLGLRLIYFSYDVKMKEKGDIPEGYSVSREKKERFSLILESASTNQTSMYLCASSLSGGKQPQHFGDGTRLSIL.

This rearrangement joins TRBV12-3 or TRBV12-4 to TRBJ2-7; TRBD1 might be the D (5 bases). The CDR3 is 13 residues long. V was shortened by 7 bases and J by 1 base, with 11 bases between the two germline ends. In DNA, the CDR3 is TGTGCCAGCACCCGGGCAGGGTCCTACGAGCAGTACTTC. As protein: CASTRAGSYEQYF.

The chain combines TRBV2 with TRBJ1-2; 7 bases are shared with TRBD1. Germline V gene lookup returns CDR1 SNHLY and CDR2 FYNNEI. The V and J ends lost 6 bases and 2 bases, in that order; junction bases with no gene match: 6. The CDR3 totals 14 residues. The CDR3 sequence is CASSLGQTNYGYTF. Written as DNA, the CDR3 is TGTGCCAGCAGCCTGGGACAGACAAACTATGGCTACACCTTC.

The CDR3 bases are TGCGCCAGCAGCCTTTGTTCGACATTCAGCTCCTACAATGAGCAGTTCTTC. Its protein is CASSLCSTFSSYNEQFF. The chain couples TRBV10-1 to TRBJ2-1; the D is unclear. In germline, CDR1 is WNHNN, CDR2 SYGVQD (reference sequence). The V end was cut by 6 bases, the J end by 0 bases, with 18 bases between. This CDR3 has 17 residues.

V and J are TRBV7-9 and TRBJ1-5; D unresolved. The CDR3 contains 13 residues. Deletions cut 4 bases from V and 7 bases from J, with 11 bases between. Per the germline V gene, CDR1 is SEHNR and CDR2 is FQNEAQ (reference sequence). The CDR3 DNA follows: TGTGCCAGCAGCTCGGACGGGATCCAGCCCCAGCATTTT. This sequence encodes CASSSDGIQPQHF. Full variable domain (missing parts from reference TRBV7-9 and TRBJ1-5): DTGVSQNPRHKITKRGQNVTFRCDPISEHNRLYWYRQTLGQGPEFLTYFQNEAQLEKSRLLSDRFSAERPKGSFSTLEIQRTEQGDSAMYLCASSSDGIQPQHFGDGTRLSIL.

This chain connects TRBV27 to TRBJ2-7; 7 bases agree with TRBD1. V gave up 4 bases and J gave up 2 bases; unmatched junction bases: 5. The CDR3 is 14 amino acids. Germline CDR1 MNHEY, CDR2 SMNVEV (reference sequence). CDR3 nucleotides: TGTGCCAGCAGTTGGACAGGTCCGCCCTACGAGCAGTACTTC. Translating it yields CASSWTGPPYEQYF.

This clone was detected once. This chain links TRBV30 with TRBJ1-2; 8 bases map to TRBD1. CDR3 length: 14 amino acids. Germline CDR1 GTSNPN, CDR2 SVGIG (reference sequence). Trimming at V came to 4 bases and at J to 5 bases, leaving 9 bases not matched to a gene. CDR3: CAWTPGQGLYGYTF. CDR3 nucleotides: TGTGCCTGGACCCCAGGACAGGGACTTTATGGCTACACCTTC. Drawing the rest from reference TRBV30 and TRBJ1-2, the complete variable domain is SQTIHQWPATLVQPVGSPLSLECTVEGTSNPNLYWYRQAAGRGLQLLFYSVGIGQISSEVPQNLSASRPQDRQFILSSKKLLLSDSGFYLCAWTPGQGLYGYTFGSGTRLTVV.

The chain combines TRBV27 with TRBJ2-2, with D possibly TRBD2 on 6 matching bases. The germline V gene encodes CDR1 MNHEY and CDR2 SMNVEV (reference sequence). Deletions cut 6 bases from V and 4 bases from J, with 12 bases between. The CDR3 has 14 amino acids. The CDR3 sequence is CASRGLEATGELFF. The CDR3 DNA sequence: TGTGCCAGCAGGGGACTGGAAGCCACCGGGGAGCTGTTTTTT.

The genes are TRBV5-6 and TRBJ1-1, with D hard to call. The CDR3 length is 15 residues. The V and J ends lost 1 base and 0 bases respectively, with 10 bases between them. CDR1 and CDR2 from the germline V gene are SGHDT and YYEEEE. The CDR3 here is CASSLWAGLNTEAFF. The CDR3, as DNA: TGTGCCAGCAGCTTGTGGGCAGGATTGAACACTGAAGCTTTCTTT.

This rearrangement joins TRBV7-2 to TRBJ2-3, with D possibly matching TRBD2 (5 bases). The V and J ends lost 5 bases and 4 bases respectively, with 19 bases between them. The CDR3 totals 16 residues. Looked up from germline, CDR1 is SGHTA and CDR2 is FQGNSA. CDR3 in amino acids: CASSATSLSGADTQYF. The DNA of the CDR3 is TGTGCCAGCAGCGCCACGTCGTTAAGCGGCGCAGATACGCAGTATTTT. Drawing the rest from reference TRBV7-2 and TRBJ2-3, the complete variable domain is GAGVSQSPSNKVTEKGKDVELRCDPISGHTALYWYRQSLGQGLEFLIYFQGNSAPDKSGLPSDRFSAERTGGSVSTLTIQRTQQEDSAVYLCASSATSLSGADTQYFGPGTRLTVL.

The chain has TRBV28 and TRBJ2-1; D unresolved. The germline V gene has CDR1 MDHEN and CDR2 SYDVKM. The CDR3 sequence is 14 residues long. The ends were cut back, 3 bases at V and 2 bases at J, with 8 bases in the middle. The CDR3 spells CASSLQEAYNEQFF. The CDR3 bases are TGTGCCAGCAGTTTGCAGGAAGCCTACAATGAGCAGTTCTTC. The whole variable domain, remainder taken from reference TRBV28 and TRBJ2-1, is DVKVTQSSRYLVKRTGEKVFLECVQDMDHENMFWYRQDPGLGLRLIYFSYDVKMKEKGDIPEGYSVSREKKERFSLILESASTNQTSMYLCASSLQEAYNEQFFGPGTRLTVL.